A single sample is the source of the 22 T cell receptor beta chains below, sequenced in a study of blood T cell repertoires in COVID-19. Produced via immunoSEQ multiplex PCR; TCRdb's table is partial and in-frame only. This sample yields some 19,000 clones, of which about 85% are seen a single time; roughly a sixth belongs to the top ten. Sequenced sample: peripheral blood. The receptors stem from a man between 65 and 85 years old with acute or convalescent COVID-19.

The CDR3 protein is CASSDLAGENIQYF. CDR3 in DNA: TGTGCCAGCAGTGACCTAGCGGGAGAGAACATTCAGTACTTC. This chain uses TRBV25-1 with TRBJ2-4, with 10 bases fitting TRBD2. Germline trimming cut 3 bases from V and 7 bases from J; bases unmatched to any gene: 3. The CDR3 totals 14 residues. Germline V CDR1 and CDR2: MGHDK, SYGVNS.

CDR3 sequence (DNA): TGTGCCAGCAGTGAAGATTCTAGCGGCCAAGAGACCCAGTACTTC. Protein product: CASSEDSSGQETQYF. The rearrangement uses TRBV2 and TRBJ2-5; 7 bases map to TRBD2. This CDR3 has 15 amino acids. Germline V gene data show CDR1 as SNHLY and CDR2 as FYNNEI. The ends lost 1 base at V and 1 base at J; junction bases unmatched: 3.

V and J are TRBV11-2 and TRBJ2-2; D is uncertain. Looked up from germline, CDR1 is SGHAT and CDR2 is FQNNGV. Trimming removed 1 base from V and 4 bases from J, with 10 bases in between. The CDR3 extends over 15 amino acids. The CDR3 nucleotides read TGTGCCAGCAGCTTAGGGCTAGTTCGCACCGGGGAGCTGTTTTTT. It is translated as CASSLGLVRTGELFF.

The V call is TRBV18, the J call TRBJ2-5, with D possibly being TRBD2 (5 bases). CDR1 and CDR2 from the germline V gene are KGHSH and LQKENI. V lost 5 bases and J lost 5, with 15 bases in between. CDR3 size: 14 residues. CDR3 sequence reads: CASSADGRGETQYF. CDR3 sequence (DNA): TGTGCCAGCTCAGCGGACGGCCGAGGGGAGACCCAGTACTTC.

This clone appeared a single time. The chain combines TRBV5-1 with TRBJ2-3; D remains ambiguous. Trimming left V 4 bases short and J 0 bases short, with 9 bases between. The CDR3 is made up of 14 amino acids. Germline CDR1 is SGHRS and CDR2 is YFSETQ. This CDR3 reads CASSQQVSTDTQYF. In DNA, the CDR3 is TGCGCCAGCAGCCAGCAGGTTAGCACAGATACGCAGTATTTT.

The genes are TRBV11-2 and TRBJ1-3, with D uncertain. Germline-derived CDR1 and CDR2 are SGHAT and FQNNGV. Trimming took 6 bases from V and 0 from J, leaving 12 bases between them. The CDR3 extends over 15 amino acids. The CDR3 reads CASSPRADSGNTIYF. As DNA, the CDR3 is TGTGCCAGCAGTCCTAGAGCCGACTCTGGAAACACCATATATTTT.

J is TRBJ2-2 and V is TRBV23-1; 7 bases are a match to TRBD1. TRBV23-1 is marked as an open reading frame, function uncertain. The J segment lost 6 bases and the V segment lost 0 bases, leaving 25 bases of the junction unmatched. This CDR3 comprises 22 residues. Here the CDR3 reads CASSQSPRPGGSPAAFAGELFF. As DNA, the CDR3 is TGCGCCAGCAGTCAATCCCCGCGGCCAGGGGGTTCGCCAGCGGCCTTCGCCGGGGAGCTGTTTTTT.

The rearrangement uses TRBV7-9 and TRBJ2-1, with 11 bases lining up with TRBD2. Germline V gene data show CDR1 as SEHNR and CDR2 as FQNEAQ (reference sequence). Unmatched junction bases numbered 4, after V lost 5 bases and J lost 4 bases. This CDR3 region has 15 residues. CDR3 in DNA: TGTGCCAGCAGCATACTAGCGGGAGCGTACAATGAGCAGTTCTTC. This sequence encodes CASSILAGAYNEQFF.

V and J are TRBV7-3 and TRBJ2-5; D is perhaps TRBD2 (6 bases). Germline CDR1 and CDR2: SGHTA and FQGTGA. The V gene lost 3 bases and the J gene lost 2 bases, with 13 bases spanning the gap. This CDR3 has 15 amino acids. The DNA for the CDR3 is TGTGCCAGCAGCTTGATACCGGGAGCACAAGAGACCCAGTACTTC. The encoded protein is CASSLIPGAQETQYF.

The chain carries TRBV18 and TRBJ2-2; 14 nucleotides line up with TRBD2. V shed 1 base, J shed 7 bases, and the junction held 5 bases outside the gene matches. Germline CDR1 reads KGHSH; CDR2 reads LQKENI. This CDR3 region has 17 residues. The DNA of the CDR3 is TGTGCCAGCTCACCACGGACTAGCGGGAGGAGTGACGGGGAGCTGTTTTTT. Translating it yields CASSPRTSGRSDGELFF.

The genes are TRBV27 and TRBJ2-7; 7 bases fit TRBD1. The length of the CDR3 is 15 residues. With V trimmed by 2 bases and J by 2 bases, 6 bases remained unmatched. Germline V gives CDR1 MNHEY, CDR2 SMNVEV (reference sequence). CDR3 protein: CASSLNTGVTYEQYF. DNA for the CDR3: TGTGCCAGCAGTTTAAACACAGGGGTGACCTACGAGCAGTACTTC.

The rearrangement uses TRBV2 and TRBJ2-7; D is perhaps TRBD2 (5 bases). The CDR3 runs to 14 residues. V lost 3 bases and J lost 3, with 12 bases in between. From germline, CDR1 is SNHLY and CDR2 FYNNEI. The CDR3 nucleotides are TGTGCCAGCAGTGAGGGTCTACGGGACTACGAGCAGTACTTC. The encoded protein is CASSEGLRDYEQYF.

The chain's CDR3 is CASSSPTSSSDEQFF. In DNA, the CDR3 is TGTGCCAGCAGCTCTCCGACTAGTTCGTCGGATGAGCAGTTCTTC. The chain links TRBV7-2 to TRBJ2-1; maybe TRBD2 (6 bases). Germline CDR1 and CDR2: SGHTA and FQGNSA. The V and J ends lost 4 bases and 8 bases respectively, with 18 bases between them. This CDR3 contains 15 residues.

This rearrangement joins TRBV3-1 (or the pseudogene TRBV3-2) to TRBJ2-5; 14 positions match TRBD2. V was clipped by 7 bases and J by 4 bases; unmatched bases: 5. The CDR3 has 15 residues. Looked up from germline, CDR1 is LGHDT and CDR2 is YNNKEL (reference sequence). In nucleotides, the CDR3 is TGTGCCAGCAACGGGGGACTAGCGGGAGCAGAGACCCAGTACTTC. It specifies CASNGGLAGAETQYF.

This chain connects TRBV11-2 to TRBJ2-2; tentatively, D is TRBD2 (6 bases). There are 16 residues in the CDR3. V lost 5 bases and J lost 5, with 18 bases in between. Germline V CDR1 and CDR2: SGHAT, FQNNGV. The CDR3 loop reads CASSPIRGRNTGELFF. For the CDR3, the DNA is TGTGCCAGCAGCCCTATTAGAGGGAGGAATACCGGGGAGCTGTTTTTT.

The chain is built from TRBV18 and TRBJ1-5; 7 bases fit TRBD1. This CDR3 is 17 amino acids long. Trimming at V came to 3 bases and at J to 6 bases, leaving 14 bases not matched to a gene. Germline V gene lookup returns CDR1 KGHSH and CDR2 LQKENI. The CDR3 loop is CASSPSRQGGMGQPQHF. Here the CDR3 DNA reads TGTGCCAGCTCACCGTCCCGACAGGGCGGAATGGGTCAGCCCCAGCATTTT.

V and J are TRBV19 and TRBJ2-3, with D perhaps TRBD2 (5 bases). Trimming pared 6 bases from V and 0 bases from J, leaving 13 bases between. The CDR3 has 15 amino acids. Germline V gives CDR1 LNHDA, CDR2 SQIVND (reference sequence). The CDR3 DNA follows: TGTGCCAGTAGCCCCGAGGGCCATAGCACAGATACGCAGTATTTT. Amino acid sequence: CASSPEGHSTDTQYF.

This chain's CDR3 is CASNLGGNTIYF. The CDR3 DNA follows: TGTGCCAGCAACCTAGGTGGAAACACCATATATTTT. This chain links TRBV9 with TRBJ1-3; D remains unclear. V lost 6 bases and J 3 bases, leaving 7 bases between the germline ends. Germline V gives CDR1 SGDLS, CDR2 YYNGEE. This CDR3 comprises 12 residues.

This chain uses TRBV2 with TRBJ2-1; 8 bases align to TRBD1. V was pared by 5 bases and J by 7 bases, with 7 bases of the junction left unmatched. This CDR3 has 14 amino acids. Germline V gives CDR1 SNHLY, CDR2 FYNNEI. This CDR3 reads CASSPQGGVNEQFF. CDR3 in DNA: TGTGCCAGCAGTCCACAGGGGGGCGTAAATGAGCAGTTCTTC.

CDR3 region: CASSPDRGGYEQYF. In nucleotides, the CDR3 is TGTGCCAGCTCACCGGACAGGGGGGGATACGAGCAGTACTTC. The chain employs TRBV18 and TRBJ2-7; the match to TRBD1 covers 10 bases. J lost 4 bases, V lost 3 bases, and 3 bases had no gene match. CDR3 length: 14 amino acids. Germline CDR1 reads KGHSH; CDR2 reads LQKENI.

The V call is TRBV7-9, the J call TRBJ1-5; 9 bases map to TRBD1. Germline loops: CDR1 SEHNR, CDR2 FQNEAQ (reference sequence). CDR3 length: 14 amino acids. With V trimmed by 4 bases and J by 6 bases, 4 bases remained unmatched. This CDR3 is CASSSQTGGQPQHF. CDR3 bases: TGTGCCAGCAGCTCTCAGACAGGGGGTCAGCCCCAGCATTTT.

This clone was seen a handful of times. V is TRBV18 and J is TRBJ1-1; maybe TRBD1 (6 bases). There are 14 residues in the CDR3. CDR1 KGHSH and CDR2 LQKENI come from the germline V gene. V was shortened by 5 bases and J by 1 base, with 11 bases between the two germline ends. The CDR3 nucleotides read TGTGCCAGCTCAACCGGGACACAGAACACTGAAGCTTTCTTT. Protein: CASSTGTQNTEAFF.